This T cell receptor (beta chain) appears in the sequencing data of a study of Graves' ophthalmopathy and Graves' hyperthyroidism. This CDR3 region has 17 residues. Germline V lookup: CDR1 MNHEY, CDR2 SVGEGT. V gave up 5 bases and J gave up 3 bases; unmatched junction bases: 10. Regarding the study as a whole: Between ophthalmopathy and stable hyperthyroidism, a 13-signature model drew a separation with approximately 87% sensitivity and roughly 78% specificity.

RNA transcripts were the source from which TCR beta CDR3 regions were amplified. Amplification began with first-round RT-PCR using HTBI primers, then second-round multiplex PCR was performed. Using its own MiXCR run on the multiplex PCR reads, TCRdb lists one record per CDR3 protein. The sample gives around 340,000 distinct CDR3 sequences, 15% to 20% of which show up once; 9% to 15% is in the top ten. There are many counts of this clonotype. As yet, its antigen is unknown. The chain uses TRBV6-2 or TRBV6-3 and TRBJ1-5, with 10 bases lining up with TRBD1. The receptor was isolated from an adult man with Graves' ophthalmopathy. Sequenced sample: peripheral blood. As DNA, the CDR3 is TGTGCCAGCAGTCACAGAGGCGGGACAGGGGTCAATCAGCCCCAGCATTTT. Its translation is CASSHRGGTGVNQPQHF.